The present TCR beta chain was sequenced within a study of blood T cell repertoires in COVID-19. Study at large: Sample material is recorded as cDNA or gDNA derived from T cells, B-cell-depleted T cells, or PBMCs.

The CDR3 sequence runs 11 residues, both termini included. In the authors' workflow: Amplification of reference gene primers provided the estimated nucleated cell counts. Repertoires were generated with immunoSEQ multiplex PCR, while TCRdb's copy carries only in-frame clones and drops some. V, J and clone size are taken as reported in that table, and D and trimming were inferred from the DNA itself. Here the sample spans around 160,000 clones, 80% to 90% being singletons. Notes on this clone: The missing conserved phenylalanine or tryptophan at the end of this CDR3 makes a read error likely. The DNA is left out, because the CDR3 cannot be placed on it with certainty; the CDR3 is given as TCRdb lists it.

The sequence came from a woman aged 60-75 years with COVID-19, enrolled during active disease. The source material was peripheral blood. This chain connects TRBV23-1 to TRBJ1-2; TRBD1 is taken as the D call from the table, unchecked against the DNA. TRBV23-1 is an ORF; its function is uncertain. This CDR3 reads CASSQSVTGPY.